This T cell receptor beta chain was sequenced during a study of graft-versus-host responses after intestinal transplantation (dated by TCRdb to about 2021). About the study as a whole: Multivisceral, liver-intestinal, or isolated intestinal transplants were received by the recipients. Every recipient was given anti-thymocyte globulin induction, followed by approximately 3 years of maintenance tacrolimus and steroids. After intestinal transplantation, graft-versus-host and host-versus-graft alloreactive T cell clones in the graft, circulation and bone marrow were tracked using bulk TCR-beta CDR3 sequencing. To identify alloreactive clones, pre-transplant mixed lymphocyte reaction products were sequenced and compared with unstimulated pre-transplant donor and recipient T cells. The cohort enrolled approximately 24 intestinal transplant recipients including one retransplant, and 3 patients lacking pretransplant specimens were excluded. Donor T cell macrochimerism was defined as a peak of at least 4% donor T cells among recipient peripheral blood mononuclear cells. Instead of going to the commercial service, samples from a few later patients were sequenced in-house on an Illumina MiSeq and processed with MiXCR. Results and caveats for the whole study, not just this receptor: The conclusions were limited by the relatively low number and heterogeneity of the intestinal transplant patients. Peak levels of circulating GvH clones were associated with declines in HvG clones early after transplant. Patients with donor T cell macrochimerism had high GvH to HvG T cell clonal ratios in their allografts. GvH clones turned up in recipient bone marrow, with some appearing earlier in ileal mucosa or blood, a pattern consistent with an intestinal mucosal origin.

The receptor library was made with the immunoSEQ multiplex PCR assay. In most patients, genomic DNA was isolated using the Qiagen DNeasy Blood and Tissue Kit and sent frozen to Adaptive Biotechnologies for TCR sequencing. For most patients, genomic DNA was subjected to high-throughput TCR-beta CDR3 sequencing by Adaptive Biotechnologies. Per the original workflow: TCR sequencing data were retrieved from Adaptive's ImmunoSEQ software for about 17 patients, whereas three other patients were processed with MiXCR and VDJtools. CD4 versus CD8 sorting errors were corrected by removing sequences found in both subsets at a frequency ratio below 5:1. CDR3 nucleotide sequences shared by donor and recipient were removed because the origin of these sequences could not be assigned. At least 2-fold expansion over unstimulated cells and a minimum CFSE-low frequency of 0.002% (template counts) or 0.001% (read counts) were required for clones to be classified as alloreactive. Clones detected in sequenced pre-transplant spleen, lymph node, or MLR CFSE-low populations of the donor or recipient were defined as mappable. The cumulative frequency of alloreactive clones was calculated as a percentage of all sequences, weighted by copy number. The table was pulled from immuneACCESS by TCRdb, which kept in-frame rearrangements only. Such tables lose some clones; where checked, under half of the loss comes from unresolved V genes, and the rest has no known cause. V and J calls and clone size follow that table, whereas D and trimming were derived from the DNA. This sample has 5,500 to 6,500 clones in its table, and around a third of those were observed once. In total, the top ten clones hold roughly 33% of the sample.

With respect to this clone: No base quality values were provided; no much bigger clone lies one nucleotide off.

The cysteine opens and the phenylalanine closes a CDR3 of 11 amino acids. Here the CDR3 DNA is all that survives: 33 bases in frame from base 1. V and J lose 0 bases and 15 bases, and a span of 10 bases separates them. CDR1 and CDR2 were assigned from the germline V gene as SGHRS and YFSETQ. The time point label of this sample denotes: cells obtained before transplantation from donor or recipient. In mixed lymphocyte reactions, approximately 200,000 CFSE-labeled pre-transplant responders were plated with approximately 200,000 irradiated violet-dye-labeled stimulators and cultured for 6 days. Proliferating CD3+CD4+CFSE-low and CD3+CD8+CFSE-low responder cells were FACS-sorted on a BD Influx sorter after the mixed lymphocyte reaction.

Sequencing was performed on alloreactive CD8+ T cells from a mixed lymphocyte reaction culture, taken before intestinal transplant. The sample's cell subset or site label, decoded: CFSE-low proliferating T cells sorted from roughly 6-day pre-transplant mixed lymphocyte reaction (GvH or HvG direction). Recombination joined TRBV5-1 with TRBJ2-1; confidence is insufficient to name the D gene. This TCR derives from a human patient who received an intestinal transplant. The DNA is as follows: TGCGCCAGCAGCTTGGAAGTCTTGAGGTTCTTC. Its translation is CASSLEVLRFF.